The T cell receptor (beta chain) under discussion was sequenced for a study of metastatic and nonmetastatic thyroid tumors. The V and J ends lost 2 bases and 7 bases, in that order; junction bases with no gene match: 4. Germline CDR1 is MNHEY and CDR2 is SMNVEV (reference sequence). This CDR3 is 13 amino acids long. This clone was seen repeatedly, ten times or more. Patients were all untreated before their thyroid surgery. TCRdb reassembled clones from the PCR reads with MiXCR. Of approximately 38,000 clones listed, about 32% were seen once; the top ten hold 15% to 20%. The sequence derives from a female donor with papillary thyroid cancer or a benign thyroid nodule (not recorded which). Some clones in this sample may be carry-over from other donors' samples. The source material was tumor tissue. The chain employs TRBV27 and TRBJ2-7; 8 bases line up with TRBD1. The DNA of the CDR3 is TGTGCCAGCAGTTTAGCAGGGGGCAGAGAGCAGTACTTC. It codes for CASSLAGGREQYF.